This T cell receptor beta chain appears in the sequencing data of a study of cytomegalovirus exposure and HLA in healthy donors. Study-wide results and limits: Sequencing artifact likely explains a cluster of highly shared sequence variants. Around 18,000 TCR beta sequences were associated with HLA alleles at 0.05 false discovery rate in a later analysis. Later, an analysis showed that TCR beta chains associated with HLA were more clonally expanded than others that were equally common.

A word on this clone: Its target is unknown.

Trimming took 6 bases from V and 5 from J; bases not matched to a gene: 4. Looked up from germline, CDR1 is MNHEY and CDR2 is SVGAGI. The CDR3 has 15 residues. Donors counted as nominally healthy when sampled, yet unrecorded immune exposures were likely. The primer mix had 60 Vbeta and 13 Jbeta primers. Some clones are missing from TCRdb's copy, which holds only in-frame ones; the method was immunoSEQ multiplex PCR. Its table lists some 72,000 clones. The receptor comes from a boy younger than 18 in good health and CMV-seronegative. The chain links TRBV6-5 to TRBJ2-1; TRBD2 agrees at 13 bases. The sample taken for sequencing was PBMCs. This CDR3 is CASRPGTSGNNEQFF. The CDR3 bases are TGTGCCAGCAGGCCTGGGACTAGCGGGAACAATGAGCAGTTCTTC.